This T cell receptor beta chain was sequenced for a study of blood T cell repertoires in COVID-19. Study overall: From T cells, B-cell-depleted T cells, or PBMCs came the material, which was cDNA or gDNA.

In the authors' methods: Estimation of nucleated cell counts relied on the amplification of reference gene primers. Profiled with immunoSEQ multiplex PCR; TCRdb holds only in-frame clones, not every one. V, J and clone size are those of that table, while D and trimming were read from the DNA. The data contain roughly 120,000 clones, 60% to 85% of them singletons. The CDR3 sequence is 14 residues long. Germline-derived CDR1 and CDR2 are LNHDA and SQIVND (reference sequence). V was pared by 1 base and J by 7 bases, with 13 bases between. The sequenced sample consisted of peripheral blood. The receptor was isolated from a human donor in a cohort sampled during active or convalescent COVID-19. The chain recombines TRBV19 with TRBJ2-5; tentative D call: TRBD2 (6 bases). CDR3 sequence reads: CASSIVVREATQYF. The CDR3 DNA is TGTGCCAGTAGTATAGTCGTCAGGGAGGCGACCCAGTACTTC.